Presented here are 24 T cell receptor beta chains from one specimen sequenced in a study of response to subunit inactivated influenza vaccine. In TCRdb, the RT-PCR reads were re-called with MiXCR into one record per CDR3 protein. The table records about 520,000 distinct CDR3 sequences, approximately 11% of them present only once. Sequencing used PBMCs from blood, obtained about 6 weeks after vaccination. The receptors shown here come from a man over 45 who received an inactivated influenza vaccine.

J is TRBJ2-6 and V is TRBV20-1; 10 bases align to TRBD1. This CDR3 comprises 14 residues. V lost 3 bases to trimming and J lost 4 bases; unmatched junction nucleotides: 0. CDR1 is DFQATT, CDR2 SNEGSKA, per germline (reference sequence). The CDR3 region has the DNA TGCAGTGCTAGGACAGGGGGCGGGGCCAACGTCCTGACTTTC. Translating it yields CSARTGGGANVLTF.

This chain uses TRBV11-2 with TRBJ1-1; no clear D. The germline V gene has CDR1 SGHAT and CDR2 FQNNGV. The V gene lost 5 bases and the J gene lost 11 bases, with 12 bases spanning the gap. The CDR3 spans 11 residues. DNA of the CDR3: TGTGCCAGCAGCCGTAACAAGCTGGCTTTCTTT. Translation: CASSRNKLAFF.

V is TRBV5-1 and J is TRBJ2-7; 8 bases fit TRBD1. This CDR3 has 15 amino acids. The V and J ends lost 4 bases and 5 bases, in that order; junction bases with no gene match: 11. CDR1 is SGHRS and CDR2 is YFSETQ in the germline V gene. CDR3 residues: CASSRGQGALDEQYF. In DNA, the CDR3 is TGCGCCAGCAGCAGAGGACAGGGAGCCTTAGACGAGCAGTACTTC.

The chain employs TRBV21-1 and TRBJ1-6. TRBV21-1 has pseudogene status. The CDR3 contains 17 residues. The CDR3 DNA is TGTGCCAGCAGCAAAGTAGTGCACGGGTCGGCGGTGTCACCCCTCCACTTT. This encodes CASSKVVHGSAVSPLHF.

In its sample, this clonotype was seen many times. The V and J genes are TRBV28 and TRBJ2-7, with D tentatively TRBD1 (6 bases). This CDR3 is 15 amino acids long. V dropped 5 bases and J dropped 4 bases, with 18 bases sitting between them. The germline CDR1 and CDR2 sequences are MDHEN and SYDVKM. The CDR3 DNA sequence: TGTGCCAGCAGTACGGACAGTTCCGTCCTATACGAGCAGTACTTC. Amino acids: CASSTDSSVLYEQYF.

This clonotype appeared many times. The rearrangement joins TRBV10-3 to TRBJ2-4, with a weak D call TRBD1 (6 bases). V lost 6 bases to trimming and J lost 3 bases, with 18 bases between them. Germline loops: CDR1 ENHRY, CDR2 SYGVKD. The CDR3 consists of 16 residues. This chain's CDR3 is CAISPRGTRGKNIQYF. CDR3 bases: TGTGCCATCAGCCCCAGGGGCACTCGGGGCAAAAACATTCAGTACTTC.

This clonotype was counted between two and nine times. The chain recombines TRBV25-1 with TRBJ1-2; TRBD1 agrees at 7 bases. This CDR3 comprises 12 residues. Germline V CDR1 and CDR2: MGHDK, SYGVNS. V gave up 8 bases and J gave up 12 bases; unmatched junction bases: 12. CDR3 DNA sequence: TGTGCCAGCGGATCAACGACAGGGCCCGACACCTTC. Its protein product is CASGSTTGPDTF.

V usage is TRBV6-5 and J usage is TRBJ1-4; no definite D call. The CDR3 consists of 14 residues. Germline assignment: CDR1 MNHEY and CDR2 SVGAGI. The V and J ends lost 2 bases and 4 bases respectively, with 8 bases between them. The CDR3 sequence: CASSYVSVNEKLFF. CDR3 in DNA: TGTGCCAGCAGTTACGTCAGCGTTAATGAAAAACTGTTTTTT.

The J gene is TRBJ2-4, the V gene TRBV29-1; 9 bases line up with TRBD2. This CDR3 contains 16 residues. The trim removed 1 base at V and 2 bases at J, leaving 6 bases unmatched. Germline V gene data show CDR1 as SQVTM and CDR2 as ANQGSEA. CDR3 region: CSVEGVAGVPKNIQYF. The DNA of the CDR3 is TGCAGCGTTGAAGGGGTAGCGGGAGTGCCCAAAAACATTCAGTACTTC.

The chain couples TRBV5-6 to TRBJ1-2, with D uncertain. The germline V gene encodes CDR1 SGHDT and CDR2 YYEEEE. This CDR3 is built from 14 residues. V was cut by 0 bases and J by 4 bases, with 10 bases left in between. The CDR3 DNA sequence: TGTGCCAGCAGCTTGGTGGATGTCCGCTATGGCTACACCTTC. Encoded protein: CASSLVDVRYGYTF.

V and J are TRBV11-2 and TRBJ1-5; 8 nucleotides line up with TRBD1. J was trimmed by 2 bases and V by 1 base; bases with no gene match: 7. The CDR3 contains 17 residues. CDR1 and CDR2 from the germline V gene are SGHAT and FQNNGV. Here the CDR3 DNA reads TGTGCCAGCAGCTTAGGGAGGGCAGGGGGCGGCAATCAGCCCCAGCATTTT. Protein: CASSLGRAGGGNQPQHF.

The table lists this clonotype with a few counts. The chain has TRBV20-1 and TRBJ2-7; 7 positions agree with TRBD1. CDR1 and CDR2 from the germline V gene are DFQATT and SNEGSKA (reference sequence). Germline trimming cut 4 bases from V and 5 bases from J; bases unmatched to any gene: 5. The CDR3 runs to 12 residues. The CDR3 reads CSATDTGDEQYF. CDR3 DNA sequence: TGCAGTGCTACCGACACAGGGGACGAGCAGTACTTC.

This clonotype was found a few times. The V call is TRBV4-1, the J call TRBJ1-2, with D maybe TRBD1 (5 bases). Between the trimmed V and J ends, which lost 4 bases and 13 bases, there was a span of 13 bases. Looked up from germline, CDR1 is MGHRA and CDR2 is YSYEKL. This CDR3 has 11 amino acids. CDR3 nucleotides: TGCGCCAGCAGCCTGCCGGGGGACCTCACCTTC. Its translation: CASSLPGDLTF.

In its sample, this clonotype was seen a few times. The rearrangement uses TRBV7-2 and TRBJ2-7; 7 nucleotides agree with TRBD2. The CDR3 loop spans 15 amino acids. V lost 5 bases to trimming and J lost 2 bases; unmatched junction nucleotides: 9. Germline V gene data show CDR1 as SGHTA and CDR2 as FQGNSA. The CDR3, as DNA: TGTGCCAGCAGCCGCCGCGGGGGACCCACCTACGAGCAGTACTTC. Amino acids: CASSRRGGPTYEQYF.

The V gene is TRBV15, the J gene TRBJ2-3, with D unresolved. CDR3 length: 14 residues. With 4 bases removed from V and 0 bases from J, the gap between germline ends came to 8 bases. Germline values: CDR1 LNHNV, CDR2 YYDKDF (reference sequence). The DNA of the CDR3 is TGTGCCACCAGCAATGGCCCTAGCACAGATACGCAGTATTTT. Its translation: CATSNGPSTDTQYF.

In nucleotides, the CDR3 is TGTGCCAGCAGGAAGACAGGGGCCGGGGAGCTGTTTTTT. Translation: CASRKTGAGELFF. The rearrangement links TRBV28 to TRBJ2-2, with 8 positions matching TRBD1. Germline V CDR1 and CDR2: MDHEN, SYDVKM. The length of the CDR3 is 13 residues. The trim removed 6 bases at V and 6 bases at J, leaving 3 bases unmatched.

V gene TRBV5-1 combines with J gene TRBJ2-5, with a possible D match to TRBD2 (5 bases). Trimming removed 0 bases from V and 10 bases from J, with 19 bases in between. CDR3 length: 15 residues. Germline V CDR1 and CDR2: SGHRS, YFSETQ. The CDR3 nucleotides read TGCGCCAGCAGCTTGGGCGCAGTCACGGTGGGGAGCCAGTACTTC. This sequence encodes CASSLGAVTVGSQYF.

The CDR3 loop reads CASSIGSSGAYEQYF. The CDR3 DNA sequence: TGTGCCAGCAGCATAGGGTCTAGCGGAGCCTACGAGCAGTACTTC. The V call is TRBV9, the J call TRBJ2-7, with 7 bases matching TRBD2. V lost 4 bases and J lost 2; bases outside the gene matches: 9. CDR3 length: 15 residues. The V gene's germline CDR1 is SGDLS and CDR2 YYNGEE.

This clonotype was recorded a few times. V is TRBV20-1 and J is TRBJ2-2; unclear D gene. Germline CDR1 reads DFQATT; CDR2 reads SNEGSKA (reference sequence). The V gene lost 0 bases and the J gene lost 4 bases, with 15 bases spanning the gap. This CDR3 is 16 amino acids long. The CDR3: CSARDYLKTFTGELFF. CDR3 DNA: TGCAGTGCTAGAGACTACCTCAAAACCTTCACCGGGGAGCTGTTTTTT.

The sample holds a few counts of this clonotype. This sequence joins TRBV4-3 and TRBJ1-4; D remains ambiguous. The CDR3 totals 15 residues. With 0 bases removed from V and 8 bases from J, the gap between germline ends came to 13 bases. Germline V lookup: CDR1 LGHNA, CDR2 YSLEER. CDR3 residues: CASSQDFEPPEKLFF. CDR3 bases: TGCGCCAGCAGCCAAGATTTCGAGCCGCCCGAAAAACTGTTTTTT.

This clonotype showed up just a few times. The gene calls are TRBV4-3 and TRBJ2-1; 10 bases agree with TRBD2. The V gene's germline CDR1 is LGHNA and CDR2 YSLEER. V shed 5 bases and J 5 bases; nucleotides not matched to a gene: 9. The CDR3 length is 16 residues. The CDR3 DNA reads TGCGCCAGCAGCGAGACCGGACTAGCGGCCCACAATGAGCAGTTCTTC. This translates into CASSETGLAAHNEQFF.

This clonotype came up a few times. The chain is built from TRBV11-2 and TRBJ2-7, with TRBD1 matching 7 bases. The V segment lost 5 bases and the J segment 4 bases; nucleotides outside the gene matches: 8. The germline V gene has CDR1 SGHAT and CDR2 FQNNGV. The CDR3 spans 14 residues. The CDR3 reads CASSPWDSLYEQYF. The DNA for the CDR3 is TGTGCCAGCAGCCCGTGGGACAGCCTTTACGAGCAGTACTTC.

V usage is TRBV5-5 and J usage is TRBJ1-1; D is unclear. Trimming removed 4 bases at V and 5 bases at J, with 12 bases between. The CDR3 is 13 amino acids. Germline lookup yields CDR1 SGHKS and CDR2 YYEKEE (reference sequence). CDR3 residues: CASSLPSPTEAFF. As DNA, the CDR3 is TGTGCCAGCAGCCTTCCCAGCCCGACTGAAGCTTTCTTT. Drawing the rest from reference TRBV5-5 and TRBJ1-1, the complete variable domain is DAGVTQSPTHLIKTRGQQVTLRCSPISGHKSVSWYQQVLGQGPQFIFQYYEKEERGRGNFPDRFSARQFPNYSSELNVNALLLGDSALYLCASSLPSPTEAFFGQGTRLTVV.

The CDR3 loop is CSAGDRYEQYF. The DNA of the CDR3 is TGCAGTGCCGGAGACAGGTACGAGCAGTACTTC. This rearrangement joins TRBV20-1 to TRBJ2-7, with D possibly TRBD1 on 6 matching bases. The V gene lost 6 bases and the J gene lost 4 bases, with 10 bases spanning the gap. CDR1 is DFQATT and CDR2 is SNEGSKA in the germline V gene (reference sequence). This CDR3 is built from 11 residues.